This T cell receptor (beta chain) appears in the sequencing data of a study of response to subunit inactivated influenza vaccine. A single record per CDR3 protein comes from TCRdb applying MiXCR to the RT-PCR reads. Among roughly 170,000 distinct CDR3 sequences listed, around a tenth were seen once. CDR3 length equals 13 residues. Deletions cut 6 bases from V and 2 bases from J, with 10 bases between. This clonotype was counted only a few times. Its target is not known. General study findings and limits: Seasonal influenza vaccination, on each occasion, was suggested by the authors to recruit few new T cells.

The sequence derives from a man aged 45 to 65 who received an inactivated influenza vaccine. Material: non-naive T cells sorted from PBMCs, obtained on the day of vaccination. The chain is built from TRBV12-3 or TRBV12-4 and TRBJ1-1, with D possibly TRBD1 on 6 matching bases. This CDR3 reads CASREQGNTEAFF. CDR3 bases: TGTGCCAGCAGGGAACAGGGAAACACTGAAGCTTTCTTT.